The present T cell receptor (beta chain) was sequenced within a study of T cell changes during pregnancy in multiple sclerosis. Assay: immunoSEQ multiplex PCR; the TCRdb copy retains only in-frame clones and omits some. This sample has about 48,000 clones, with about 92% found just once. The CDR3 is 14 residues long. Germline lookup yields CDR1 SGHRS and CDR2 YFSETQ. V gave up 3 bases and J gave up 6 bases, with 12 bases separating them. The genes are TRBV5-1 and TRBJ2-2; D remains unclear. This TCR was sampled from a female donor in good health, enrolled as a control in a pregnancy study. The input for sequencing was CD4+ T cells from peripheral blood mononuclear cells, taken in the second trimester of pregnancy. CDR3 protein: CASSSLGRPGELFF. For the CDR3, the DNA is TGCGCCAGCAGCTCCCTGGGCCGTCCCGGGGAGCTGTTTTTT.